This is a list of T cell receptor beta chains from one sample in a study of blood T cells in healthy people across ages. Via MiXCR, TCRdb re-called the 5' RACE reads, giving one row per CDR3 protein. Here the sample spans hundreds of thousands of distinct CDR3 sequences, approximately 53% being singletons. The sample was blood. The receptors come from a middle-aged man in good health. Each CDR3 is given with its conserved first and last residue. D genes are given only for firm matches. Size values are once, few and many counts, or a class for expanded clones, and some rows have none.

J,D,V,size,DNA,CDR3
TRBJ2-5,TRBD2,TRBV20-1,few,TGCAGTGCTAGTCCGCCGGGACTACAAAAAGAGACCCAGTACTTC,CSASPPGLQKETQYF
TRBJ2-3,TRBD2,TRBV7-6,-,TGTGCCAGCAGACATCTAGCGGGAGTACGGGGCACAGATACGCAGTATTTT,CASRHLAGVRGTDTQYF
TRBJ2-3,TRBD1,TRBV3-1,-,TGTGCCAGCAGCCAAAGTGACAGGGGGCCGTCCGGTACGCAGTATTTT,CASSQSDRGPSGTQYF
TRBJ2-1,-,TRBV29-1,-,TGCAGCTCCCTAAGGTATGGGCGGGCAGAGCAGTTCTTC,CSSLRYGRAEQFF
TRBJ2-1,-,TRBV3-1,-,TGTGCCAGCAGCCCCCAACAGGGACGTTACAATGAGCAGTTCTTC,CASSPQQGRYNEQFF
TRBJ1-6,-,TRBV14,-,TGTGCCAGCAGCCTCGTGGGGGAGGGCACGAATAATTCACCCCTCCACTTT,CASSLVGEGTNNSPLHF
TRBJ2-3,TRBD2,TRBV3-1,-,TGTGCCAGCAGCCAAACTAGCGGAACTAGCACAGATACGCAGTATTTT,CASSQTSGTSTDTQYF
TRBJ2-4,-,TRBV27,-,TGTGCCAGCAGTTTATCGGGGGCGGCCAAAAACATTCAGTACTTC,CASSLSGAAKNIQYF
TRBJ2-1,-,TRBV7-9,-,TGTGCCAGCAGCTGGGGCACCCCCTACAATGAGCAGTTCTTC,CASSWGTPYNEQFF
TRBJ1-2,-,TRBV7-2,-,TGTGCCAGCAGCTTAGAGGGAAACTCCTATGGCTACACCTTC,CASSLEGNSYGYTF
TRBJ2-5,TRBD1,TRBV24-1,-,TGTGCCACCAGTGCCGCGGACAGGGACAGGGCCATGACCCAAGAGACCCAGTACTTC,CATSAADRDRAMTQETQYF
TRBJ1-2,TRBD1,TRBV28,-,TGTGCCAGCAGTAGGGACAGGGTCAGGATCTCGGCCGGCTACACCTTC,CASSRDRVRISAGYTF
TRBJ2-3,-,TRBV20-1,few,TGCAGTGCTAGAGTTCGACGGAGCGGGAGCACAGATACGCAGTATTTT,CSARVRRSGSTDTQYF
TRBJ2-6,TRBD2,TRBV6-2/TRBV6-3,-,TGTGCCAGCAGTTACTCGCGGGCGGGAGGGATCTCTGGGGCCAACGTCCTGACTTTC,CASSYSRAGGISGANVLTF
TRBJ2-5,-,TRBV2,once,TGTGCCTGCGGACGGGTCAAAGAGACCCAGTACTTC,CACGRVKETQYF
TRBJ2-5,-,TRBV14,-,TGTGCCAGCAGCCAAAGTAGGAGGTACCAAGAGACCCAGTACTTC,CASSQSRRYQETQYF
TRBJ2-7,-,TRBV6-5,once,TGTGCCAGCCGGCGGGGCCGGTCCTACGAGCAGTACTTC,CASRRGRSYEQYF